The 25 T cell receptor beta chains listed next were all sequenced from one sample in a study of shared clonotypes between healthy human individuals. TCRdb keeps only in-frame clones here, not all; method: immunoSEQ multiplex PCR. The sample has around 600,000 clones, approximately 97% seen once. The sample taken for sequencing was naive CD4+ T cells sorted from blood. As to subset: CD45RA+ positively selected. The receptors stem from a woman in her thirties in good health.

The chain joins TRBV28 to TRBJ2-7; D might be TRBD2 (6 bases). Germline CDR1 MDHEN, CDR2 SYDVKM. The V end was cut by 8 bases, the J end by 3 bases, with 11 bases between. The CDR3 runs 12 residues. CDR3 region: CASAAGYYEQYF. The CDR3 DNA reads as TGTGCCAGCGCGGCGGGATACTACGAGCAGTACTTC.

The chain joins TRBV2 to TRBJ2-2, with D unresolved. Germline V lookup: CDR1 SNHLY, CDR2 FYNNEI. The ends were cut back, 5 bases at V and 0 bases at J, with 10 bases in the middle. The CDR3 length is 15 residues. The CDR3 is CASSRLSANTGELFF. The CDR3, as DNA: TGTGCCAGCAGTCGACTGAGCGCGAACACCGGGGAGCTGTTTTTT.

The chain carries TRBV6-4 and TRBJ1-3; 7 bases map to TRBD1. Unmatched junction bases numbered 8, after V lost 3 bases and J lost 3 bases. The germline V gene has CDR1 MRHNA and CDR2 SNTAGT. This CDR3 has 16 amino acids. CDR3 in amino acids: CASSENDRDGGNTIYF. The CDR3 DNA is TGTGCCAGCAGTGAAAACGACAGGGATGGTGGAAACACCATATATTTT.

This chain links TRBV30 with TRBJ1-2, with a tentative D call TRBD1 (5 bases). The CDR3 spans 13 residues. Germline loops: CDR1 GTSNPN, CDR2 SVGIG (reference sequence). Trimming shortened V by 3 bases and J by 7 bases, and 15 bases separated the two germline ends. CDR3 sequence: CAWSRGTTSGYTF. In DNA form, the CDR3 reads TGTGCCTGGAGCCGGGGCACTACTTCTGGCTACACCTTC.

Written as DNA, the CDR3 is TGCGCCAGCAGCTTGGCCACGGGCGGGGGGCACTACAATGAGCAGTTCTTC. Protein product: CASSLATGGGHYNEQFF. J is TRBJ2-1 and V is TRBV5-1; 8 bases match TRBD2. From germline, CDR1 is SGHRS and CDR2 YFSETQ. The CDR3 runs to 17 residues. V gave up 0 bases and J gave up 3 bases; unmatched junction bases: 8.

The rearrangement joins TRBV5-4 to TRBJ2-3; unclear D gene. Germline V CDR1 and CDR2: SGHNT, YYREEE (reference sequence). This CDR3 spans 14 amino acids. The germline V and J ends were trimmed by 0 bases and 2 bases, with 7 bases remaining between them. CDR3 bases: TGTGCCAGCAGCTTGGATAGGTCCACAGATACGCAGTATTTT. The encoded protein is CASSLDRSTDTQYF. Complete variable domain (other parts from reference TRBV5-4 and TRBJ2-3): ETGVTQSPTHLIKTRGQQVTLRCSSQSGHNTVSWYQQALGQGPQFIFQYYREEENGRGNFPPRFSGLQFPNYSSELNVNALELDDSALYLCASSLDRSTDTQYFGPGTRLTVL.

The chain uses TRBV15 and TRBJ1-5; perhaps TRBD1 as D (5 bases). Germline V gives CDR1 LNHNV, CDR2 YYDKDF (reference sequence). V gave up 0 bases and J gave up 11 bases, with 17 bases separating them. This CDR3 comprises 15 residues. This CDR3 is CATSRDGTGVAAQHF. CDR3 bases: TGTGCCACCAGCAGAGATGGGACGGGGGTCGCGGCCCAGCATTTT.

The V and J genes are TRBV28 and TRBJ1-2; D may be TRBD1 (5 bases). Germline V lookup: CDR1 MDHEN, CDR2 SYDVKM. The CDR3 contains 15 residues. V was shortened by 6 bases and J by 6 bases, with 20 bases between the two germline ends. The DNA of the CDR3 is TGTGCCAGCAGGGACCCCGCCCCGGGGACTAATGGCTACACCTTC. This gives the protein CASRDPAPGTNGYTF.

This clone was picked up one time. V gene TRBV6-1 combines with J gene TRBJ2-2; D not certain. The CDR3 is 14 residues long. Germline CDR1 MNHNS, CDR2 SASEGT. Trimming cost V 3 bases and J 6 bases, with 11 bases left between them. CDR3 region: CASSDPGFSGELFF. The CDR3 coding sequence is TGTGCCAGCAGTGATCCTGGGTTTTCCGGGGAGCTGTTTTTT.

This clone came up once. The chain combines TRBV27 with TRBJ2-3; D is perhaps TRBD2 (6 bases). There are 17 residues in the CDR3. Trimming left V 0 bases short and J 0 bases short, with 13 bases between. CDR1 MNHEY and CDR2 SMNVEV come from the germline V gene (reference sequence). The CDR3 region is CASSLSSVAASTDTQYF. The CDR3 region has the DNA TGTGCCAGCAGTTTATCGTCAGTAGCGGCTAGCACAGATACGCAGTATTTT.

The gene calls are TRBV7-2 and TRBJ2-7; perhaps D is TRBD1 or TRBD2 (5 bases each). V dropped 5 bases and J dropped 1 base, with 9 bases sitting between them. The CDR3 is made up of 13 amino acids. The V gene's germline CDR1 is SGHTA and CDR2 FQGNSA. Here the CDR3 DNA reads TGTGCCAGCAGCCGGGACCGATCCTACGAGCAGTACTTC. It yields the protein CASSRDRSYEQYF.

This clone was recorded once. The chain couples TRBV6-5 to TRBJ2-5; 10 nucleotides agree with TRBD2. The CDR3 sequence is 16 residues long. Germline V CDR1 and CDR2: MNHEY, SVGAGI. V was clipped by 4 bases and J by 2 bases; unmatched bases: 7. CDR3 in amino acids: CASSFTGTSAQETQYF. The CDR3 coding sequence is TGTGCCAGCAGTTTCACCGGGACTAGCGCACAAGAGACCCAGTACTTC.

This chain links TRBV2 with TRBJ2-7; D uncertain. Between the trimmed V and J ends, which lost 6 bases and 2 bases, there was a span of 8 bases. The CDR3 covers 12 residues. CDR1 and CDR2 (germline): SNHLY, FYNNEI. CDR3 amino acids: CASRKVTYEQYF. The CDR3 DNA reads TGTGCCAGCAGGAAAGTCACCTACGAGCAGTACTTC.

This chain joins TRBV7-8 and TRBJ2-5, with D unresolved. Trimming pared 0 bases from V and 2 bases from J, leaving 19 bases between. The CDR3 has 18 amino acids. Germline values: CDR1 SGHVS, CDR2 FQNEAQ. CDR3 protein: CASSLAPPGFRPQETQYF. In DNA form, the CDR3 reads TGTGCCAGCAGCTTAGCTCCCCCCGGGTTCAGGCCACAAGAGACCCAGTACTTC.

The DNA for the CDR3 is TGTGCCAGCAGTCCCCCTGGGGTAGAGACCCAGTACTTC. It specifies CASSPPGVETQYF. The rearrangement joins TRBV25-1 to TRBJ2-5; no clear D gene. The CDR3 is made up of 13 amino acids. V lost 5 bases, J lost 4 bases, and 11 bases lay in between. Germline V gives CDR1 MGHDK, CDR2 SYGVNS.

In this sample, this clone turned up once. This chain links TRBV27 with TRBJ2-7; D tentatively reads TRBD1 or TRBD2 (6 bases each). V shed 6 bases and J shed 3 bases, with 21 bases lying between them. CDR3 length: 16 amino acids. Germline-derived CDR1 and CDR2 are MNHEY and SMNVEV (reference sequence). The chain's CDR3 is CASSHPGGQKHYEQYF. Written as DNA, the CDR3 is TGTGCCAGCAGCCACCCTGGGGGGCAAAAACACTACGAGCAGTACTTC.

Notes on this clone: This same CDR3 is encoded by further DNA sequences in the sample. The rearrangement joins TRBV5-4 to TRBJ2-7; 9 nucleotides match TRBD2. The junction had 3 bases not matched to a gene; V was cut back by 0 bases and J by 2 bases. CDR3 length: 15 amino acids. Germline values: CDR1 SGHNT, CDR2 YYREEE (reference sequence). The CDR3 DNA follows: TGTGCCAGCAGCTTGGGACTAGCGGACACCTACGAGCAGTACTTC. It yields the protein CASSLGLADTYEQYF.

The chain recombines TRBV6-1 with TRBJ1-5, with TRBD1 as a possible D gene (6 bases). CDR1 is MNHNS, CDR2 SASEGT, per germline. Trimming shortened V by 6 bases and J by 5 bases, and 8 bases separated the two germline ends. CDR3 length: 12 amino acids. CDR3 in DNA: TGTGCCAGCAGGAGGACAGATCAGCCCCAGCATTTT. Amino acids: CASRRTDQPQHF.

This rearrangement joins TRBV4-1 to TRBJ2-7, with D perhaps given as TRBD1 or TRBD2 (5 bases each). Trimming took off 1 base at V and 3 bases at J, with 19 bases between the two ends. Germline loops: CDR1 MGHRA, CDR2 YSYEKL. The CDR3 length is 17 residues. CDR3 loop: CASSQGAGTLANYEQYF. CDR3 nucleotides: TGCGCCAGCAGCCAAGGCGCCGGGACGTTGGCCAACTACGAGCAGTACTTC.

The chain couples TRBV5-5 to TRBJ1-2, with D unresolved. V lost 3 bases, J lost 4 bases, and 13 bases lay in between. The CDR3 is 14 residues long. Germline loops: CDR1 SGHKS, CDR2 YYEKEE (reference sequence). CDR3: CASSSSADSYGYTF. The DNA of the CDR3 is TGTGCCAGCAGCTCCTCGGCGGACTCCTATGGCTACACCTTC.

The count of this clone is one. The rearrangement uses TRBV4-2 and TRBJ2-1, with no clear D. CDR1 is LGHNA, CDR2 YNFKEQ, per germline. The CDR3 has 17 residues. V was trimmed by 2 bases and J by 0 bases, leaving 14 bases between them. CDR3 bases: TGTGCCAGCAGCCAAAAAAAAAGCTTCAGCTCCTACAATGAGCAGTTCTTC. It yields the protein CASSQKKSFSSYNEQFF.

The chain employs TRBV7-9 and TRBJ2-7, with D maybe TRBD1 (5 bases). V was clipped by 4 bases and J by 1 base, with 14 bases between them. Looked up from germline, CDR1 is SEHNR and CDR2 is FQNEAQ (reference sequence). The CDR3 runs to 15 residues. CDR3: CASSSQVLRSYEQYF. For the CDR3, the DNA is TGTGCCAGCAGCTCACAGGTGCTCCGATCCTACGAGCAGTACTTC.

The rearrangement links TRBV7-8 to TRBJ2-7; perhaps TRBD1 as D (5 bases). This CDR3 has 15 residues. Between the trimmed V and J ends, which lost 2 bases and 2 bases, there was a span of 13 bases. Germline V gene lookup returns CDR1 SGHVS and CDR2 FQNEAQ. This CDR3 reads CASSLPPTATYEQYF. In DNA form, the CDR3 reads TGTGCCAGCAGCTTACCTCCGACAGCAACCTACGAGCAGTACTTC.

The rearrangement links TRBV7-8 to TRBJ2-7; TRBD1 is a possible D gene (6 bases). CDR1 SGHVS and CDR2 FQNEAQ come from the germline V gene. Trimming removed 5 bases at V and 6 bases at J, with 11 bases between. The CDR3 has 12 residues. CDR3 sequence: CASSATGLEQYF. CDR3 nucleotide sequence: TGTGCCAGCAGCGCTACAGGGCTCGAGCAGTACTTC.

The chain links TRBV7-2 to TRBJ2-5; 13 bases agree with TRBD2. CDR1 is SGHTA and CDR2 is FQGNSA in the germline V gene. Trimming took 5 bases from V and 3 from J; bases not matched to a gene: 12. The CDR3 is 18 residues long. Here the CDR3 reads CASSPRLAGGLREETQYF. The DNA of the CDR3 is TGTGCCAGCAGCCCAAGACTAGCGGGAGGATTAAGGGAAGAGACCCAGTACTTC.